This section outlines one T cell receptor (beta chain) sequence together with its context. Its cognate antigen has yet to be identified. It has no much larger one-base neighbor in the sample; base qualities were not kept. The sample originates from a study of OX40 agonist ivuxolimab in advanced cancers. Some background on the complete study: Ivuxolimab, which targeted the costimulatory receptor OX40 (CD134), was an agonistic, fully human IgG2 monoclonal antibody. Partial responses occurred in three dose-escalation patients: two with cutaneous melanoma and one with hepatocellular carcinoma. Peripheral TCRbeta sequencing was intended to test whether TCR sequence diversity was altered and clonal T-cell expansion was caused by ivuxolimab. Of the approximately 50 dose-escalation patients, hepatocellular carcinoma was present in approximately 20, melanoma in some 15, renal cell carcinoma in 9 and head and neck cancer in 9. Prior anti-PD-1, anti-PD-L1 or anti-CTLA-4 therapy was permitted, and checkpoint inhibitors had been received by around 39% of dose-escalation patients. A male proportion of roughly 80% and a mean age of about 60 years, ranging from about 20 to 79, were recorded for the dose-escalation cohort. Intravenous ivuxolimab was administered to patients every 2 weeks at six dose levels: 0.01, 0.1, 0.3, 1.5, 3 and 10 mg/kg. The monotherapy dose-escalation portion (N of about 52 patients) of the phase I ivuxolimab trial is reported in the paper. Study-wide findings and limitations: In partial responders in the 0.1-3.0 mg/kg groups, normalized peripheral clonal expansion was found to be among the lowest, especially among CD8+ T cells. Which antigens the clonally expanded peripheral T cells were specific for was not determined. After ivuxolimab, CD8+ T cells had more expanded clones than CD4+ T cells on average. Low levels of normalized T-cell clonal expansion were also shown by some nonresponding patients. At doses of 0.1 to 3.0 mg/kg, clonal expansion of both CD4+ and CD8+ blood T cells was observed from baseline to week 6.

To sequence the TCRbeta CDR3 region, genomic DNA was isolated from the sorted cells. The immunoSEQ Assay was used for sequencing of TCRbeta CDR3 regions. TCRdb limited this immuneACCESS table to in-frame rearrangements with V and J called. A share of clones is missing; checked studies link under half to unresolved V genes, and the rest is unexplained. The sample table contains about 90,000 clones; only one count was recorded for roughly 89% of them. The ten top clones hold approximately 9.3% of the sample. From the germline V gene (reference sequence), CDR1 is MNHEY and CDR2 is SMNVEV. Relative to germline, V is 1 base shorter and J is 1 base shorter, with 7 bases between their ends. The CDR3 sequence holds 14 residues, the cysteine and phenylalanine included. Only the CDR3 DNA stays, 42 bases, in frame from base 1. Patients with a history of autoimmune disease or receiving systemic immunosuppression were excluded from the trial. In every dose cohort, peripheral blood was drawn for TCR sequencing at baseline, cycle 4 day 1, and cycle 7 day 1. Samples came from an open-label, multicenter, first-in-human phase I dose-escalation trial of ivuxolimab. Adults with locally advanced or metastatic melanoma, renal cell, hepatocellular, or head and neck squamous cell carcinoma were enrolled in the trial. CD4+ and CD8+ T cells were sorted separately from peripheral blood before TCR sequencing.

Here the sequenced sample was CD4+ or CD8+ T cells sorted from blood, taken in a trial of the OX40 agonist ivuxolimab. This clonotype was obtained from an adult with an advanced solid tumor such as melanoma, head and neck, liver or kidney cancer. The chain is assembled from TRBV27 and TRBJ2-5, with no D gene named confidently. The CDR3 protein is CASSLFSPQETQYF. In nucleotides, the sequence is TGTGCCAGCAGTTTATTCTCCCCCCAAGAGACCCAGTACTTC.